The 4 T cell receptor beta chains given below trace back to one sample, sequenced in a study of blood T cell repertoires in COVID-19. Data came from immunoSEQ multiplex PCR; TCRdb stores just in-frame clones and leaves some out. Of fewer than 400,000 clones listed, 65% to 85% are singletons. Sample: peripheral blood. Every receptor here comes from a man aged 30 to 45 with active or convalescent COVID-19.

The gene calls are TRBV6-6 and TRBJ2-3, with D possibly matching TRBD1 (5 bases). The CDR3 is 15 residues long. Germline lookup yields CDR1 MNHNY and CDR2 SVGAGI (reference sequence). V lost 6 bases to trimming and J lost 2 bases, with 15 bases between them. CDR3 residues: CASSRIRTTTDTQYF. CDR3 in DNA: TGTGCCAGCAGCCGAATCAGGACAACCACAGATACGCAGTATTTT.

This clone was observed a handful of times. This rearrangement joins TRBV3-1 (or the pseudogene TRBV3-2) to TRBJ1-4; D not resolved. The CDR3 has 16 residues. The V gene's germline CDR1 is LGHDT and CDR2 YNNKEL (reference sequence). The V gene lost 0 bases and the J gene lost 8 bases, with 16 bases spanning the gap. The CDR3 coding sequence is TGTGCCAGCAGCCAAGATGCAACAGTTGCAATCGAAAAACTGTTTTTT. Its protein product is CASSQDATVAIEKLFF.

V is TRBV30 and J is TRBJ1-4; TRBD1 might be the D (5 bases). The V gene lost 8 bases and the J gene lost 0 bases, with 10 bases spanning the gap. Germline CDR1 reads GTSNPN; CDR2 reads SVGIG (reference sequence). The CDR3 length is 13 residues. CDR3 loop: CAASTATNEKLFF. CDR3 nucleotides: TGTGCCGCCTCGACAGCAACTAATGAAAAACTGTTTTTT.

The rearrangement links TRBV5-1 to TRBJ2-5; tentative D call: TRBD2 (5 bases). The CDR3 consists of 15 residues. Looked up from germline, CDR1 is SGHRS and CDR2 is YFSETQ. Deletions cut 2 bases from V and 3 bases from J, with 14 bases between. The CDR3 reads CASSFYRGREETQYF. DNA of the CDR3: TGCGCCAGCAGCTTCTATCGGGGAAGGGAAGAGACCCAGTACTTC.